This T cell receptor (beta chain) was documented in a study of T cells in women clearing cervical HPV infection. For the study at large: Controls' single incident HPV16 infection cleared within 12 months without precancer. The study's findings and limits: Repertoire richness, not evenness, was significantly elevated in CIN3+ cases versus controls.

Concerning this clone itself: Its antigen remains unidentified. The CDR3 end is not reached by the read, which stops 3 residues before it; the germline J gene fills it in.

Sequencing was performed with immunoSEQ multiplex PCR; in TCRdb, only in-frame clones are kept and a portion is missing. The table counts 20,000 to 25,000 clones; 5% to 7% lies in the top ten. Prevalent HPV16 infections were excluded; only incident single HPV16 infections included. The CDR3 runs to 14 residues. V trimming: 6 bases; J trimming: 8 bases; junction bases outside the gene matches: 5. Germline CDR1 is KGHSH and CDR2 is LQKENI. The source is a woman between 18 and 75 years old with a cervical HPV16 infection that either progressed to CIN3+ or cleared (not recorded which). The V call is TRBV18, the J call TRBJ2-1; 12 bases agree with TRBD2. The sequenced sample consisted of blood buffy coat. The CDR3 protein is CASSGTSGRDEQFF. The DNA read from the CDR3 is TGTGCCAGCTCTGGGACTAGCGGGCGCGATGAG. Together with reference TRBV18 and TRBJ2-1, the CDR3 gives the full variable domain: NAGVMQNPRHLVRRRGQEARLRCSPMKGHSHVYWYRQLPEEGLKFMVYLQKENIIDESGMPKERFSAEFPKEGPSILRIQQVVRGDSAAYFCASSGTSGRDEQFFGPGTRLTVL.